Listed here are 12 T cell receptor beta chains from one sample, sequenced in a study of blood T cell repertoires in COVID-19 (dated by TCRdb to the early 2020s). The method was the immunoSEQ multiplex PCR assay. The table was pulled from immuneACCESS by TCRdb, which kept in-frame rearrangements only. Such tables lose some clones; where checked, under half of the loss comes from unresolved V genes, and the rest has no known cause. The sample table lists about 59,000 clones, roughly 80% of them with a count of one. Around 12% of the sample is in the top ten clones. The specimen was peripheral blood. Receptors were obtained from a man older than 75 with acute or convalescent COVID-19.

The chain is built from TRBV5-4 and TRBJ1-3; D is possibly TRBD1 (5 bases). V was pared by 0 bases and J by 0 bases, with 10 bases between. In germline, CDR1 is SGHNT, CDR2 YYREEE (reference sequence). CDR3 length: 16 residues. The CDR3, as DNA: TGTGCCAGCAGCTTGGCCGGGGGGGTCTCTGGAAACACCATATATTTT. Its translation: CASSLAGGVSGNTIYF.

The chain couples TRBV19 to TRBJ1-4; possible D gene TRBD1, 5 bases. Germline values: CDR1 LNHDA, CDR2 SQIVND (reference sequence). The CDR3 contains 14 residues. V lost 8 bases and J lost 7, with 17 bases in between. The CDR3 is CASAKTGFIEKLFF. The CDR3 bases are TGTGCCAGTGCCAAAACAGGCTTTATTGAAAAACTGTTTTTT. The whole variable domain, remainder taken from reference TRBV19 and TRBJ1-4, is DGGITQSPKYLFRKEGQNVTLSCEQNLNHDAMYWYRQDPGQGLRLIYYSQIVNDFQKGDIAEGYSVSREKKESFPLTVTSAQKNPTAFYLCASAKTGFIEKLFFGSGTQLSVL.

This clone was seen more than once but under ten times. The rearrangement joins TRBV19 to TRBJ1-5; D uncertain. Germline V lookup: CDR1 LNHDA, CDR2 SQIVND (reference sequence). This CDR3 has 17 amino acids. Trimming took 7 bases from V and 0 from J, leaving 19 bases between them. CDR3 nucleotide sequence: TGTGCCAGTACCCAAGAGACATATTCATATAGCAATCAGCCCCAGCATTTT. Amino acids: CASTQETYSYSNQPQHF.

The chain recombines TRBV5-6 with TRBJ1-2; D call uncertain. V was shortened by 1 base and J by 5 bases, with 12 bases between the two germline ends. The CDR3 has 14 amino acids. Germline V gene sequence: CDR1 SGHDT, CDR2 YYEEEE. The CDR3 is CASSLQRRAYGYTF. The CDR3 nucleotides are TGTGCCAGCAGCTTGCAAAGGAGGGCGTATGGCTACACCTTC.

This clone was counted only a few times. The DNA of the CDR3 is TGTGCCAGCAGCTTTTACAGGGAGGGCTCACCCCTCCACTTT. Translated, it gives CASSFYREGSPLHF. The rearrangement joins TRBV5-4 to TRBJ1-6; the D gene is possibly TRBD1 (6 bases). With 2 bases removed from V and 10 bases from J, the gap between germline ends came to 13 bases. Germline values: CDR1 SGHNT, CDR2 YYREEE (reference sequence). The CDR3 sequence is 14 residues long.

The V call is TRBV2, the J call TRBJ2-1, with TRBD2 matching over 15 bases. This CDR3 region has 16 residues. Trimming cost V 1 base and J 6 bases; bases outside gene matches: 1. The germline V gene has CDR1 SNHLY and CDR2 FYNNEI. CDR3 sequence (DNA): TGTGCCAGCAGTGAAGGGACTAGCGGGGGGGGCAATGAGCAGTTCTTC. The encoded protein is CASSEGTSGGGNEQFF.

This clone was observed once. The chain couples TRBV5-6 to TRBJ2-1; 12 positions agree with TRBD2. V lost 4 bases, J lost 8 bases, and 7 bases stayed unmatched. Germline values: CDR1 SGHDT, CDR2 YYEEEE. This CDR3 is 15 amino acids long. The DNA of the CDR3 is TGTGCCAGCAGCACCACTAGCGGGGGGCGATATGAGCAGTTCTTC. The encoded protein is CASSTTSGGRYEQFF. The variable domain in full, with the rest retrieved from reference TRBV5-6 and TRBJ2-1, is DAGVTQSPTHLIKTRGQQVTLRCSPKSGHDTVSWYQQALGQGPQFIFQYYEEEERQRGNFPDRFSGHQFPNYSSELNVNALLLGDSALYLCASSTTSGGRYEQFFGPGTRLTVL.

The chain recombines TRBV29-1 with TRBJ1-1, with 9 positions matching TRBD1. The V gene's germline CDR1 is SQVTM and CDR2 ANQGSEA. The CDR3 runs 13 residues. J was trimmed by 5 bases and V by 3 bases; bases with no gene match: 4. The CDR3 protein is CSVEGQGGTEAFF. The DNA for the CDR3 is TGCAGCGTTGAGGGACAGGGCGGGACTGAAGCTTTCTTT.

The CDR3 loop reads CASSEALGTSKFF. The CDR3 region has the DNA TGTGCCAGCAGTGAAGCGCTTGGGACTAGTAAGTTCTTC. V gene TRBV2 combines with J gene TRBJ2-1; TRBD2 agrees at 8 bases. The ends lost 0 bases at V and 14 bases at J; junction bases unmatched: 6. The CDR3 runs 13 residues. The germline V gene encodes CDR1 SNHLY and CDR2 FYNNEI.

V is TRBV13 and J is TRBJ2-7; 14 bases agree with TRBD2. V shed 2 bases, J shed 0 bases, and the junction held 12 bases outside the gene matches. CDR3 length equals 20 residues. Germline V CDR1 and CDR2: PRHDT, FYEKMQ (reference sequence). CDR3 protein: CASSLWAWGLAGVSSYEQYF. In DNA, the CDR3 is TGTGCCAGCAGCTTATGGGCTTGGGGACTAGCGGGAGTGAGCTCCTACGAGCAGTACTTC.

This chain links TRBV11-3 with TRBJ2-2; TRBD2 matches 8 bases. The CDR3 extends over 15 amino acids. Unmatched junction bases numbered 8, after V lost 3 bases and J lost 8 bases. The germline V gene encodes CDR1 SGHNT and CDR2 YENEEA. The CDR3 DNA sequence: TGTGCCAGCAGCTTTCGGGGGGGCGGTTCTGGGGAGCTGTTTTTT. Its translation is CASSFRGGGSGELFF.

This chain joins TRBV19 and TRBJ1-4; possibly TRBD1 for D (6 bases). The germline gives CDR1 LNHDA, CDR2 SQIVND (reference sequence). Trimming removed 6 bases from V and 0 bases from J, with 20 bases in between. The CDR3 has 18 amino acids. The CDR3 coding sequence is TGTGCCAGTAGACCTTTCATAGGACAGCTTGCAACTAATGAAAAACTGTTTTTT. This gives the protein CASRPFIGQLATNEKLFF.